This entry features one T cell receptor (beta chain) sequence. Trimming removed 0 bases at V and 13 bases at J, with 11 bases between. Germline CDR1 SGHKS, CDR2 YYEKEE (reference sequence). CDR3 length: 12 amino acids. The sample is drawn from a study of T cell changes during pregnancy in multiple sclerosis. Data came from immunoSEQ multiplex PCR; TCRdb stores just in-frame clones and leaves some out. The sample records about 130,000 clones, 96% being singletons. The chain recombines TRBV5-5 with TRBJ2-1, with D possibly matching TRBD1 (6 bases). Sequences were derived from peripheral blood, sampled after pregnancy. The sequence came from a female donor with multiple sclerosis, enrolled in a pregnancy study. CDR3: CASSLARQVQFF. The CDR3 DNA reads as TGTGCCAGCAGCTTGGCCAGACAGGTACAGTTCTTC. The full variable domain, with the rest looked up from reference TRBV5-5 and TRBJ2-1, is DAGVTQSPTHLIKTRGQQVTLRCSPISGHKSVSWYQQVLGQGPQFIFQYYEKEERGRGNFPDRFSARQFPNYSSELNVNALLLGDSALYLCASSLARQVQFFGPGTRLTVL.